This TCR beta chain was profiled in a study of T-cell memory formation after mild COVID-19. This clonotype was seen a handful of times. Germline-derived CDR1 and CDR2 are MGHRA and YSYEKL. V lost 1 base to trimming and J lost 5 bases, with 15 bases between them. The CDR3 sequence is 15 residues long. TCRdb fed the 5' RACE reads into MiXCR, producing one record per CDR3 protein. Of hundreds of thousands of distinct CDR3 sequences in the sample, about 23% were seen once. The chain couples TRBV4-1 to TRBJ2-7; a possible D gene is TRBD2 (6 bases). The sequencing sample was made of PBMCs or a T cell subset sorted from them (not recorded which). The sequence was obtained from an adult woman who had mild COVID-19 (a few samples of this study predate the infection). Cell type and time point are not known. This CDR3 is CASSQVQDYLDEQYF. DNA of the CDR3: TGCGCCAGCAGCCAAGTGCAGGACTACCTTGACGAGCAGTACTTC.